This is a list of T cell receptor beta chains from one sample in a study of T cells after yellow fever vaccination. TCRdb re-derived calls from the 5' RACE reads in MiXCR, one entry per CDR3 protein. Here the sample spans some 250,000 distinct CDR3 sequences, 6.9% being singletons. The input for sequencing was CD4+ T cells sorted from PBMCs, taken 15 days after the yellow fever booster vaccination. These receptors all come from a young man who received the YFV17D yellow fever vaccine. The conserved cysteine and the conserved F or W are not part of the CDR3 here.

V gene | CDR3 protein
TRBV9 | ASSADRGVNTIY
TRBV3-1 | ASSQGYRWNTEAF
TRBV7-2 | ASSLATTSGRGTYNEQF
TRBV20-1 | SARPQGRHQETQY
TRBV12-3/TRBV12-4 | ASSLGAHSGGWDTQY
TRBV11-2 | ASSLGLSAGGQGETQY
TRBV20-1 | SAYNGISYEQY
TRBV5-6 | ASSLAGISNQPQH
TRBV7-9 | ASSISSTGELF
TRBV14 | ASSRDYPSYEQY
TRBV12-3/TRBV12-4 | ASSGKGELF
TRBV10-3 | AISESGTISEAF
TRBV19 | ASTPGVVSYNEQF
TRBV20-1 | SARGTVLNTEAF
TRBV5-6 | ASLGGGALETQY
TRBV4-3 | ASSQGEQEFYGYT
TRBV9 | ASSPREKLYNEQF
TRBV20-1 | SASGGLAGKNPLSEQY
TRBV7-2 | ASSSRGGTGELF
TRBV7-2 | ASSSPGGGDYGYT
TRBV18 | ASSPPSGSYEQY
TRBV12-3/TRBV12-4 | ASREGPEAF
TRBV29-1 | SIDGWNGELF
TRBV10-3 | AISEGPTRGSVEQF
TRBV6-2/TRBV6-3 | ASRPGTSKYNEQF
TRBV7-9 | ASSQTSGRVGEQF
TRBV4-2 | ASSQDVSGPNQETQY
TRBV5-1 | ASSEGPGRTGELF
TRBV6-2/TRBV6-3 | ASSSGRPASYEQY
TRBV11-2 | ASSLDRVRETQY
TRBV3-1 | ASSQEGHKRKNTEAF
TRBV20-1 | SARDLTYNEQF
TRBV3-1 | ASSQAGGAGRQETQY
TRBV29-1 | SVSVSNYGYT
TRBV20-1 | SASSPSGISYEQY
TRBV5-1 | ANPTGLGSEQY
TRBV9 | ASSVSGRSDNEQF
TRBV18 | ASSTLGRDQETQY
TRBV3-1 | ASSLEVTGELF
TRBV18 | ASSPPGTGGLGELF
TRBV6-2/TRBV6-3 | ASQIAPGSGAQF
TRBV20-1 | SARTGTLSSYEQY
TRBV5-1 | ASSLERRSDTQY
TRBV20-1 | SATQGLSGYT
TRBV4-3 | ASSVGGGNTQY
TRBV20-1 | SARRDFGGQYYEQY
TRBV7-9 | ASSLAAGGPDEQF
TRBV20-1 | SARGMWGPGSPLH
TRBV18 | ASSPSDHEQF
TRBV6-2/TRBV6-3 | ASSYPGLAGRNEQF
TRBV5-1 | ASSLGRALYEQY
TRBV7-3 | ASSLSADSYEQY
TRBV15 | ATSRQQGGYGYT